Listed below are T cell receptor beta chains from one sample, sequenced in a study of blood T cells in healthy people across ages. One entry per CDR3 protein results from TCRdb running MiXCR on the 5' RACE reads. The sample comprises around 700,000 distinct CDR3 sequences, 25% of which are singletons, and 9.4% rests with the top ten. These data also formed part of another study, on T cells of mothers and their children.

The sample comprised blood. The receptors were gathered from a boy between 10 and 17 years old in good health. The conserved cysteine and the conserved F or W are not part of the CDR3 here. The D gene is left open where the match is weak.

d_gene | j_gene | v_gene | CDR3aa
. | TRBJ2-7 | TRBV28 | ASSSLLRGFYEQY
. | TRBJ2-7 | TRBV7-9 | ASSEQGGEQY
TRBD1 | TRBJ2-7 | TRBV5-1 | ASSVVDRAYEQY
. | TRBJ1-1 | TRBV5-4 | ASSLRRPGAEAF
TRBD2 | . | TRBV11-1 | ASSVPSGGDNEQF
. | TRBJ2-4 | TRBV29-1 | SVSQGSDIQY
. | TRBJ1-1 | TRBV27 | ATRDWDTEAF
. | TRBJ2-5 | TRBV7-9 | ASGSPGGETQY
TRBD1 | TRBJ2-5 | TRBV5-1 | ASSLTGQGAQETQY
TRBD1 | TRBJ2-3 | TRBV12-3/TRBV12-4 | VSSLALGTETDTQY
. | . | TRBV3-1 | ASSQVPSAEQY
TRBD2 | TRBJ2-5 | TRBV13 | ASSWELGTSGGRSDAETQY
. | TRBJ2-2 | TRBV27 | ASSNLDGISTGELF
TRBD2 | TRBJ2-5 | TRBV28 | ASTVGLAATGTQY
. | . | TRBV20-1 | SAGVFLSSYEQY
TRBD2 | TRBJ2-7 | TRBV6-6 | ASRQGMGGAYEQY
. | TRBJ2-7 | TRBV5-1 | ASSLSVSGSYEQY
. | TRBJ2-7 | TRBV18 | ASSREIVGSGAPYEQY
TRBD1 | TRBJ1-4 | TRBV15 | ATSRDYGTEKVEKLF
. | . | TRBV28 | ASSLWTLRDNEQF